The 8 T cell receptor beta chains given below trace back to one sample, sequenced in a study of blood T cell repertoires in COVID-19. TCRdb's copy holds only in-frame clones and misses some; the assay was immunoSEQ multiplex PCR. Of around 200,000 clones listed, 80% to 90% are singletons. Sequencing was carried out using peripheral blood. The receptors were sampled from an elderly woman with active or convalescent COVID-19.

The gene calls are TRBV11-2 and TRBJ2-1; TRBD1 aligns across 7 bases. The length of the CDR3 is 15 residues. J gave up 1 base and V 5 bases, and 5 bases lay outside the gene matches. Looked up from germline, CDR1 is SGHAT and CDR2 is FQNNGV. CDR3 protein: CASSGTAASYNEQFF. CDR3 DNA: TGTGCCAGCAGCGGGACAGCGGCGTCCTACAATGAGCAGTTCTTC. Variable domain in full (rest from reference TRBV11-2 and TRBJ2-1): EAGVAQSPRYKIIEKRQSVAFWCNPISGHATLYWYQQILGQGPKLLIQFQNNGVVDDSQLPKDRFSAERLKGVDSTLKIQPAKLEDSAVYLCASSGTAASYNEQFFGPGTRLTVL.

The V call is TRBV7-2, the J call TRBJ2-1; no definite D call. Trimming shortened V by 1 base and J by 0 bases, and 10 bases separated the two germline ends. From germline, CDR1 is SGHTA and CDR2 FQGNSA. The CDR3 runs to 16 residues. The DNA for the CDR3 is TGTGCCAGCAGCTTAGGGCTAGAAGGCTCCTACAATGAGCAGTTCTTC. This codes for CASSLGLEGSYNEQFF. Looking up the rest from reference TRBV7-2 and TRBJ2-1 gives the full variable domain: GAGVSQSPSNKVTEKGKDVELRCDPISGHTALYWYRQSLGQGLEFLIYFQGNSAPDKSGLPSDRFSAERTGGSVSTLTIQRTQQEDSAVYLCASSLGLEGSYNEQFFGPGTRLTVL.

The chain carries TRBV3-1 (or the pseudogene TRBV3-2) and TRBJ2-1; 9 nucleotides agree with TRBD2. Germline V CDR1 and CDR2: LGHDT, YNNKEL (reference sequence). The V segment lost 2 bases and the J segment 6 bases; nucleotides outside the gene matches: 8. The CDR3 is made up of 16 amino acids. CDR3 in DNA: TGTGCCAGCAGCCAATGGCGGGGGGGCCGGGGCAATGAGCAGTTCTTC. Translating gives CASSQWRGGRGNEQFF.

CDR3 sequence (DNA): TGTGCCAGCAGCATGGACAGGGGAGGCGAGCAGTACTTC. Amino acids: CASSMDRGGEQYF. V and J are TRBV7-2 and TRBJ2-7; 9 bases map to TRBD1. The CDR3 runs 13 residues. J lost 6 bases, V lost 5 bases, and 5 bases had no gene match. The germline CDR1 and CDR2 sequences are SGHTA and FQGNSA. Complete variable domain (other parts from reference TRBV7-2 and TRBJ2-7): GAGVSQSPSNKVTEKGKDVELRCDPISGHTALYWYRQSLGQGLEFLIYFQGNSAPDKSGLPSDRFSAERTGGSVSTLTIQRTQQEDSAVYLCASSMDRGGEQYFGPGTRLTVT.

The chain has TRBV13 and TRBJ1-2; TRBD1 matches at 8 bases. CDR1 is PRHDT and CDR2 is FYEKMQ in the germline V gene (reference sequence). This CDR3 is built from 15 residues. V was clipped by 2 bases and J by 5 bases; unmatched bases: 7. The CDR3 DNA is TGTGCCAGCAGCTTATCCCAGGGGGCTCGATATGGCTACACCTTC. It codes for CASSLSQGARYGYTF.

The V gene is TRBV7-2, the J gene TRBJ2-1, with 16 nucleotides matching TRBD2. This CDR3 region has 17 residues. With V trimmed by 2 bases and J by 6 bases, 4 bases remained unmatched. Germline CDR1 and CDR2: SGHTA and FQGNSA. CDR3 in DNA: TGTGCCAGCAGCTTAATGGGGACTAGCGGGAGGGGCAATGAGCAGTTCTTC. Residues: CASSLMGTSGRGNEQFF.

This chain connects TRBV28 to TRBJ1-1, with 7 bases fitting TRBD1. The V and J ends lost 5 bases and 5 bases, in that order; junction bases with no gene match: 8. The germline V gene encodes CDR1 MDHEN and CDR2 SYDVKM. This CDR3 region has 14 residues. The DNA for the CDR3 is TGTGCCAGCAGTCTCTCACAGGGGCCAACTGAAGCTTTCTTT. Encoded protein: CASSLSQGPTEAFF.

The chain employs TRBV5-1 and TRBJ2-3, with D maybe TRBD2 (6 bases). The CDR3 is made up of 15 amino acids. Between the trimmed V and J ends, which lost 1 base and 6 bases, there was a span of 15 bases. Germline V gene lookup returns CDR1 SGHRS and CDR2 YFSETQ. CDR3 nucleotide sequence: TGCGCCAGCAGCTTGCTTCTAACGGGAGCGGATACGCAGTATTTT. Translating gives CASSLLLTGADTQYF.